The 10 T cell receptor beta chains below all came from one sample that was sequenced in a study of blood T cell repertoires in COVID-19. The repertoire was sequenced with immunoSEQ multiplex PCR; TCRdb's copy has only in-frame clones and lacks some. The sample includes about 430,000 clones, more than 70% of them seen just once. Sequencing was performed on PBMCs or T cells enriched from blood (not recorded which). The receptors originated from a woman under 30 who had been exposed to COVID-19.

This chain connects TRBV5-4 to TRBJ2-3; no reliable D call. The CDR3 spans 16 residues. Germline CDR1 and CDR2: SGHNT and YYREEE (reference sequence). V dropped 0 bases and J dropped 3 bases, with 14 bases sitting between them. The CDR3 sequence is CASSLEPPLRTDTQYF. CDR3 nucleotides: TGTGCCAGCAGCTTGGAACCCCCCCTGAGGACAGATACGCAGTATTTT.

V usage is TRBV18 and J usage is TRBJ1-2; TRBD1 might be the D (6 bases). The V gene's germline CDR1 is KGHSH and CDR2 LQKENI. The V and J ends lost 3 bases and 7 bases respectively, with 9 bases between them. This CDR3 contains 12 residues. For the CDR3, the DNA is TGTGCCAGCTCACCGAGGGGGTCTGGCTACACCTTC. This translates into CASSPRGSGYTF.

This clone was seen a few times. This chain connects TRBV7-2 to TRBJ1-5; 11 nucleotides match TRBD1. V lost 4 bases and J lost 5; bases outside the gene matches: 4. The length of the CDR3 is 15 residues. The germline V gene has CDR1 SGHTA and CDR2 FQGNSA. The DNA for the CDR3 is TGTGCCAGCAGCTCAGGGACAGGGGGGTATCAGCCCCAGCATTTT. Translating gives CASSSGTGGYQPQHF.

On this clone: In the same sample, other DNA sequences code for this CDR3. V usage is TRBV10-3 and J usage is TRBJ2-1; no clear D gene. This CDR3 has 12 residues. Germline assignment: CDR1 ENHRY and CDR2 SYGVKD. V was pared by 8 bases and J by 0 bases, with 5 bases between. CDR3 residues: CAIGSSYNEQFF. The CDR3, as DNA: TGTGCCATCGGTAGCTCCTACAATGAGCAGTTCTTC.

Only a few counts were recorded for this clone. The genes are TRBV6-4 and TRBJ1-2, with 8 bases matching TRBD1. Trimming took 2 bases from V and 4 from J; bases not matched to a gene: 12. CDR3 length equals 17 residues. Germline CDR1 MRHNA, CDR2 SNTAGT. CDR3 nucleotide sequence: TGTGCCAGCAGTGACCCGTTTAGCGACAGGGGCCTCTATGGCTACACCTTC. This gives the protein CASSDPFSDRGLYGYTF.

This clone was seen just once. V usage is TRBV2 and J usage is TRBJ1-2; maybe TRBD1 (6 bases). Trimming took 3 bases from V and 5 from J, leaving 13 bases between them. The CDR3 covers 14 residues. Germline assignment: CDR1 SNHLY and CDR2 FYNNEI. The CDR3 DNA sequence: TGTGCCAGCAGTGACAACAGGGCAGGATATGGCTACACCTTC. It encodes CASSDNRAGYGYTF.

J is TRBJ2-7 and V is TRBV28; 9 bases agree with TRBD1. This CDR3 contains 12 residues. Germline CDR1 and CDR2: MDHEN and SYDVKM. The trim removed 8 bases at V and 3 bases at J, leaving 2 bases unmatched. The CDR3 loop reads CASGGQGYEQYF. In nucleotides, the CDR3 is TGTGCCAGCGGGGGACAGGGCTACGAGCAGTACTTC. Variable domain in full (rest from reference TRBV28 and TRBJ2-7): DVKVTQSSRYLVKRTGEKVFLECVQDMDHENMFWYRQDPGLGLRLIYFSYDVKMKEKGDIPEGYSVSREKKERFSLILESASTNQTSMYLCASGGQGYEQYFGPGTRLTVT.

The J gene is TRBJ1-6, the V gene TRBV19; D uncertain. Germline loops: CDR1 LNHDA, CDR2 SQIVND (reference sequence). V dropped 5 bases and J dropped 5 bases, with 7 bases sitting between them. The CDR3 has 13 amino acids. The CDR3, as DNA: TGTGCCAGTAGTGTCCAGGATAATTCACCCCTCCACTTT. It specifies CASSVQDNSPLHF.

This clone was seen a single time. The chain carries TRBV21-1 and TRBJ2-2; no DNA check was done on the table's D call, TRBD1. TRBV21-1 is annotated as a pseudogene. The CDR3 is 18 residues long. In DNA, the CDR3 is TGTGCCAGCAGCAAAGCGACTGACCACAGGGGGCCCACCGGGGAGCTGTTTTTT. Encoded protein: CASSKATDHRGPTGELFF.

V usage is TRBV19 and J usage is TRBJ1-6; D remains unclear. V was shortened by 2 bases and J by 8 bases, with 22 bases between the two germline ends. The CDR3 spans 18 residues. CDR1 is LNHDA and CDR2 is SQIVND in the germline V gene (reference sequence). As DNA, the CDR3 is TGTGCCAGTAGTATACGAGCGGGGAAGGTGAAAGCGGATTCACCCCTCCACTTT. It codes for CASSIRAGKVKADSPLHF.